The next 19 T cell receptor beta chains were all read from a single sample in a study of blood T cell repertoires in COVID-19. Clones were read by immunoSEQ multiplex PCR, and TCRdb kept only the in-frame ones, dropping some. The sample contains 40,000 to 55,000 clones, roughly nine tenths of which appear only once. Sequenced input: peripheral blood. The receptors were sampled from an elderly woman with acute or convalescent COVID-19.

This clone was counted a single time. This chain connects TRBV6-4 to TRBJ2-3; TRBD1 is a possible D gene (6 bases). The CDR3 loop spans 14 amino acids. Per germline, CDR1 MRHNA and CDR2 SNTAGT. V shed 8 bases and J shed 2 bases, with 14 bases lying between them. The CDR3 reads CASRTDLSTDTQYF. CDR3 bases: TGTGCCAGCCGGACAGACCTATCCACAGATACGCAGTATTTT.

The chain is built from TRBV7-9 and TRBJ2-3, with 7 positions matching TRBD2. CDR1 and CDR2 from the germline V gene are SEHNR and FQNEAQ (reference sequence). This CDR3 comprises 15 residues. After removal of 5 bases from V and 4 bases from J, the junction contained 9 bases not matched to a gene. The CDR3 nucleotides read TGTGCCAGCAGCCCGCGGTGGGAGGGCGCAGATACGCAGTATTTT. It specifies CASSPRWEGADTQYF.

This chain uses TRBV5-5 with TRBJ2-7; perhaps TRBD2 as D (5 bases). This CDR3 is built from 12 residues. V dropped 1 base and J dropped 3 bases, with 5 bases sitting between them. Germline loops: CDR1 SGHKS, CDR2 YYEKEE (reference sequence). In nucleotides, the CDR3 is TGTGCCAGCAGCTTGAGCGGCTACGAGCAGTACTTC. Its translation: CASSLSGYEQYF.

The chain combines TRBV14 with TRBJ2-1, with TRBD1 as a possible D gene (5 bases). V lost 4 bases and J 7 bases, leaving 14 bases between the germline ends. From germline, CDR1 is SGHDN and CDR2 FVKESK. There are 14 residues in the CDR3. CDR3 in DNA: TGTGCCAGCAGCCGTATGGCAGGGTGGAATGAGCAGTTCTTC. Translation gives CASSRMAGWNEQFF. The full variable domain, completed using reference TRBV14 and TRBJ2-1, is EAGVTQFPSHSVIEKGQTVTLRCDPISGHDNLYWYRRVMGKEIKFLLHFVKESKQDESGMPNNRFLAERTGGTYSTLKVQPAELEDSGVYFCASSRMAGWNEQFFGPGTRLTVL.

This clone was observed a handful of times. The genes are TRBV7-2 and TRBJ1-6; D may be TRBD1 (6 bases). The CDR3 is 15 residues long. CDR1 is SGHTA, CDR2 FQGNSA, per germline. Trimming stripped 4 bases from V and 9 bases from J, with 16 bases between. Here the CDR3 DNA reads TGTGCCAGCAGCTCGACAGGATCGGAGCCTTCACCCCTCCACTTT. Protein: CASSSTGSEPSPLHF.

This chain links TRBV3-1 (or the pseudogene TRBV3-2) with TRBJ1-1, with 10 bases aligning to TRBD1. Germline CDR1 and CDR2: LGHDT and YNNKEL (reference sequence). The CDR3 length is 13 residues. V dropped 10 bases and J dropped 6; count of bases not matched to a gene: 8. The CDR3 sequence: CATRDRGAAEAFF. The CDR3 bases are TGTGCCACGAGGGACAGGGGTGCCGCTGAAGCTTTCTTT.

The rearrangement joins TRBV18 to TRBJ2-6; 9 bases are shared with TRBD1. J gave up 3 bases and V 2 bases, and 2 bases lay outside the gene matches. Germline loops: CDR1 KGHSH, CDR2 LQKENI. CDR3 length: 16 residues. The CDR3 loop is CASSPRDRDGANVLTF. The CDR3 DNA sequence: TGTGCCAGCTCACCAAGGGACAGGGATGGGGCCAACGTCCTGACTTTC. Looking up the rest from reference TRBV18 and TRBJ2-6 gives the full variable domain: NAGVMQNPRHLVRRRGQEARLRCSPMKGHSHVYWYRQLPEEGLKFMVYLQKENIIDESGMPKERFSAEFPKEGPSILRIQQVVRGDSAAYFCASSPRDRDGANVLTFGAGSRLTVL.

This chain connects TRBV18 to TRBJ1-3; D might be TRBD1 (5 bases). The V gene lost 2 bases and the J gene lost 1 base, with 12 bases spanning the gap. This CDR3 spans 16 amino acids. Germline values: CDR1 KGHSH, CDR2 LQKENI. CDR3 in DNA: TGTGCCAGCTCACCAAGGGCCCAGGGTTCTGGAAACACCATATATTTT. Translated, it gives CASSPRAQGSGNTIYF.

The CDR3 DNA sequence: TGTGCCAGCAGTTCGGGACAGCGACTCAACACTGAAGCTTTCTTT. This gives the protein CASSSGQRLNTEAFF. The V call is TRBV28, the J call TRBJ1-1, with 7 bases aligning to TRBD1. V trimming: 4 bases; J trimming: 2 bases; junction bases outside the gene matches: 7. The CDR3 consists of 15 residues. Per the germline V gene, CDR1 is MDHEN and CDR2 is SYDVKM.

This chain joins TRBV2 and TRBJ2-1, with a possible D match to TRBD2 (6 bases). The CDR3 has 14 residues. V gave up 0 bases and J gave up 9 bases, with 12 bases separating them. Germline CDR1 reads SNHLY; CDR2 reads FYNNEI. This CDR3 reads CASSEAFGRGEQFF. The CDR3 bases are TGTGCCAGCAGTGAAGCGTTCGGGCGGGGTGAGCAGTTCTTC.

The rearrangement links TRBV27 to TRBJ2-4, with 12 bases fitting TRBD2. Germline V CDR1 and CDR2: MNHEY, SMNVEV (reference sequence). The CDR3 length is 16 residues. The V gene end was trimmed by 5 bases and the J gene end by 6 bases; junction bases not matched to a gene: 8. The CDR3 loop reads CASSPLAGGPGNIQYF. The CDR3 DNA follows: TGTGCCAGCAGTCCCCTAGCGGGGGGGCCGGGAAACATTCAGTACTTC.

For the CDR3, the DNA is TGTGCCAGCAGTTACTCTTGGGGGGGAGTTGGAGAGACCCAGTACTTC. This sequence encodes CASSYSWGGVGETQYF. The chain is built from TRBV6-5 and TRBJ2-5; 7 positions agree with TRBD2. Germline assignment: CDR1 MNHEY and CDR2 SVGAGI. V dropped 0 bases and J dropped 4; count of bases not matched to a gene: 8. CDR3 size: 16 residues.

The chain employs TRBV11-1 and TRBJ2-2; TRBD2 might be the D (5 bases). The V end lost 5 bases, the J end lost 7 bases, and 14 bases lay between the germline ends. Germline CDR1 is SGHAT and CDR2 is FQDESV (reference sequence). This CDR3 is 14 amino acids long. The CDR3 sequence is CASSPQRTSGELFF. DNA of the CDR3: TGTGCCAGCAGCCCTCAGCGGACCAGCGGGGAGCTGTTTTTT.

The chain joins TRBV10-3 to TRBJ2-2, with D possibly TRBD2 on 5 matching bases. This CDR3 region has 15 residues. Germline values: CDR1 ENHRY, CDR2 SYGVKD. The ends were cut back, 10 bases at V and 0 bases at J, with 15 bases in the middle. As DNA, the CDR3 is TGTGCCACGGAGGCGACTGGCTCGAACACCGGGGAGCTGTTTTTT. As protein: CATEATGSNTGELFF.

The CDR3 sequence is CASSNRGSQNTEAFF. The CDR3 bases are TGTGCCAGCAGCAACAGGGGGAGCCAGAACACTGAAGCTTTCTTT. The genes are TRBV21-1 and TRBJ1-1; TRBD1, the table's D call, lacks a check against the DNA. TRBV21-1 is a known pseudogene. The CDR3 sequence is 15 residues long.

V gene TRBV20-1 combines with J gene TRBJ2-1, with TRBD2 matching 12 bases. The junction had 13 bases not matched to a gene; V was cut back by 3 bases and J by 7 bases. The CDR3 totals 17 residues. CDR1 is DFQATT, CDR2 SNEGSKA, per germline (reference sequence). The CDR3 nucleotides are TGCAGTGCTAGTGGTCTCGCTAGCGGGGGGGCTGGGAATGAGCAGTTCTTC. Its protein is CSASGLASGGAGNEQFF.

V usage is TRBV9 and J usage is TRBJ1-3; D unresolved. Trimming cost V 0 bases and J 0 bases, with 10 bases left between them. The CDR3 consists of 16 residues. Germline CDR1 reads SGDLS; CDR2 reads YYNGEE. The CDR3 loop reads CASSVEVSNSGNTIYF. The CDR3 coding sequence is TGTGCCAGCAGCGTAGAAGTCAGTAACTCTGGAAACACCATATATTTT.

This chain links TRBV30 with TRBJ2-2; 7 bases line up with TRBD1. The V gene's germline CDR1 is GTSNPN and CDR2 SVGIG (reference sequence). The CDR3 is 14 amino acids. V was clipped by 5 bases and J by 0 bases; unmatched bases: 3. CDR3 residues: CAWAQGANTGELFF. In DNA form, the CDR3 reads TGTGCCTGGGCCCAGGGGGCGAACACCGGGGAGCTGTTTTTT.

The CDR3 DNA reads as TGTGCCAGTAGTATAGATTTCCCCCTTCTTACCTACGAGCAGTACTTC. Translation gives CASSIDFPLLTYEQYF. The chain has TRBV19 and TRBJ2-7, with unresolved D. The CDR3 length is 16 residues. The germline CDR1 and CDR2 sequences are LNHDA and SQIVND (reference sequence). V dropped 0 bases and J dropped 2 bases, with 14 bases sitting between them.